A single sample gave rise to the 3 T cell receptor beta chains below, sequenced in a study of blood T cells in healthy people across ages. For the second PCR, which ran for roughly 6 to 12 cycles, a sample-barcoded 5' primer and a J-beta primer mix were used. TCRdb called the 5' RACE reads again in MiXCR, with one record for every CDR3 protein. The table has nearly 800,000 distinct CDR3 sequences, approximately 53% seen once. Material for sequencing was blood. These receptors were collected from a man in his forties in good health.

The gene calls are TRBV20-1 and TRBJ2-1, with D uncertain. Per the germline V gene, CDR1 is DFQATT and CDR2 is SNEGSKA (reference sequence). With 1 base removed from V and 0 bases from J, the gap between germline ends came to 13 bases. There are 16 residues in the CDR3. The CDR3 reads CSARVFTQVSYNEQFF. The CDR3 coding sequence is TGCAGTGCTAGAGTTTTTACGCAGGTCTCCTACAATGAGCAGTTCTTC.

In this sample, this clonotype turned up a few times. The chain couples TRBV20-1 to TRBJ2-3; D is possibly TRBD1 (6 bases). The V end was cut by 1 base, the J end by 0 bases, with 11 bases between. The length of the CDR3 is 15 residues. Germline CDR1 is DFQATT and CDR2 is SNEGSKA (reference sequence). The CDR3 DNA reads TGCAGTGCTAGAGGCGGACAGACTAGCACAGATACGCAGTATTTT. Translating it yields CSARGGQTSTDTQYF.

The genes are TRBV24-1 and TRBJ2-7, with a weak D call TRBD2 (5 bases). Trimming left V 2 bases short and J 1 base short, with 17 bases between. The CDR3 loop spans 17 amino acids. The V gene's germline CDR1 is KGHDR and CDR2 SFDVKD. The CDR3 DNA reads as TGTGCCACCAGTGATTCGCCGGGCGGGCTTAGATCCTACGAGCAGTACTTC. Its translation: CATSDSPGGLRSYEQYF.